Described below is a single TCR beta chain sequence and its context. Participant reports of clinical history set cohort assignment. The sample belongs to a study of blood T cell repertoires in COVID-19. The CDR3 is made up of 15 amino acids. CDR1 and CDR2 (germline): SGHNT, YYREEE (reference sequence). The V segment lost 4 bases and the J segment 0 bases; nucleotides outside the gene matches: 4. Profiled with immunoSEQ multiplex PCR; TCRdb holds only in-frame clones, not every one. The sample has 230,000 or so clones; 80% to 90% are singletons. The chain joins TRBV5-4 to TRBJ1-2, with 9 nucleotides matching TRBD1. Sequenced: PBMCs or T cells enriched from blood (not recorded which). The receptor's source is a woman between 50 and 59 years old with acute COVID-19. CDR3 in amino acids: CASSKGQGTNYGYTF. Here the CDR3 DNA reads TGTGCCAGCAGCAAGGGACAGGGAACTAACTATGGCTACACCTTC.